This T cell receptor (beta chain) was profiled in a study of blood T cell repertoires in COVID-19. On the study more broadly: Collection of acute and convalescent COVID-19 samples took place in the United States, Italy and Spain. PBMCs, B-cell-depleted T cells, or T cells provided the cDNA or gDNA that made up the material.

The length of the CDR3 is 15 residues. Germline V CDR1 and CDR2: SGHNT, YYREEE (reference sequence). V lost 4 bases and J lost 13; bases outside the gene matches: 12. In the authors' workflow: By means of reference gene primer amplification, nucleated cell counts were estimated. Assay: immunoSEQ multiplex PCR; the TCRdb copy retains only in-frame clones and omits some. The DNA gave D and trimming, while V, J and clone size come from that table. Seen here are some 140,000 clones, 80% to 85% observed once, and the top ten hold approximately 1.5%. The sequence derives from a man aged 60 to 75 with acute or convalescent COVID-19. The chain combines TRBV5-4 with TRBJ2-4; TRBD2 matches 12 bases. The sequenced sample consisted of peripheral blood. CDR3 nucleotide sequence: TGTGCCAGCAGCGAGGGACTAGCGGGTCAAGTGTCGCAGTACTTC. It translates to CASSEGLAGQVSQYF.